These 6 T cell receptor beta chains were sequenced from one sample in a study of blood T cell repertoires in COVID-19. Sequencing used immunoSEQ multiplex PCR; TCRdb keeps in-frame clones, though not all of them. The sample lists about 120,000 clones, roughly 91% occurring once. Input material: peripheral blood. The origin of the receptors is a human donor with acute or convalescent COVID-19. The donor label of this sample is uncertain.

J is TRBJ1-2 and V is TRBV5-4; 7 bases line up with TRBD1. This CDR3 has 16 residues. Germline V lookup: CDR1 SGHNT, CDR2 YYREEE (reference sequence). V was pared by 0 bases and J by 4 bases, with 9 bases of the junction left unmatched. The CDR3 region is CASSLDPTGLGYGYTF. CDR3 in DNA: TGTGCCAGCAGCTTGGACCCGACAGGGCTGGGCTATGGCTACACCTTC.

V is TRBV2 and J is TRBJ1-4; 10 bases map to TRBD1. The CDR3 totals 14 residues. Germline V gene sequence: CDR1 SNHLY, CDR2 FYNNEI. V shed 6 bases and J 7 bases; nucleotides not matched to a gene: 5. The CDR3 loop reads CASSADRGAEKLFF. The DNA for the CDR3 is TGTGCCAGCAGCGCGGACAGGGGGGCTGAAAAACTGTTTTTT.

The chain joins TRBV19 to TRBJ1-1; TRBD1 matches at 8 bases. This CDR3 spans 16 amino acids. Germline CDR1 and CDR2: LNHDA and SQIVND (reference sequence). J was trimmed by 3 bases and V by 5 bases; bases with no gene match: 11. This chain's CDR3 is CASSPRQGRRDTEAFF. In DNA form, the CDR3 reads TGTGCCAGTAGTCCCCGACAGGGGAGGAGGGACACTGAAGCTTTCTTT.

V and J are TRBV2 and TRBJ2-3, with D maybe TRBD1 (6 bases). The CDR3 runs to 14 residues. V was clipped by 8 bases and J by 5 bases, with 17 bases between them. CDR1 and CDR2 (germline): SNHLY, FYNNEI. CDR3 in DNA: TGTGCCAGCTTGGACAGAAAAGTGGGAGATACGCAGTATTTT. Translated, it gives CASLDRKVGDTQYF. The whole variable domain, remainder taken from reference TRBV2 and TRBJ2-3, is EPEVTQTPSHQVTQMGQEVILRCVPISNHLYFYWYRQILGQKVEFLVSFYNNEISEKSEIFDDQFSVERPDGSNFTLKIRSTKLEDSAMYFCASLDRKVGDTQYFGPGTRLTVL.

V gene TRBV7-2 combines with J gene TRBJ1-5, with D maybe TRBD1 (5 bases). V dropped 2 bases and J dropped 3 bases, with 11 bases sitting between them. CDR3 size: 15 residues. The germline gives CDR1 SGHTA, CDR2 FQGNSA. The CDR3 DNA sequence: TGTGCCAGCAGCTTATTCGGGGGAGACAATCAGCCCCAGCATTTT. It specifies CASSLFGGDNQPQHF.

The rearrangement links TRBV7-3 to TRBJ1-2; the D is unclear. Trimming cost V 2 bases and J 9 bases, with 19 bases left between them. The germline CDR1 and CDR2 sequences are SGHTA and FQGTGA. This CDR3 comprises 15 residues. CDR3 DNA: TGTGCCAGCAGCTTATTATGCCACCTAGTGATAAGCTACACCTTC. This encodes CASSLLCHLVISYTF.